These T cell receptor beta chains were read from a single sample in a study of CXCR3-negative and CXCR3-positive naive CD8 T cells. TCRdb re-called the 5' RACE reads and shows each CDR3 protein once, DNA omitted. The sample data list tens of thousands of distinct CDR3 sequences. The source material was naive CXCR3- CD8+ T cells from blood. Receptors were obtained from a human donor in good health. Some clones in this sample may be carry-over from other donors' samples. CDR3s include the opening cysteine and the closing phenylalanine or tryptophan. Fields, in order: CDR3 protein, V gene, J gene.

CASSPFLTEAFF,TRBV21-1,TRBJ1-1
CASRTGGIYEQYF,TRBV27,TRBJ2-7
CASSFYRDNPNTGELFF,TRBV7-8,TRBJ2-2
CSVEGLAGGSEQFF,TRBV29-1,TRBJ2-1
CASSSSPRDLSNYGYTF,TRBV28,TRBJ1-2
CSVGRESGSEQYF,TRBV29-1,TRBJ2-7
CASSLDWGPSYEQYF,TRBV27,TRBJ2-7
CSVEDQPGGPHNEQFF,TRBV29-1,TRBJ2-1
CASSQDSGANNSPLHF,TRBV4-3,TRBJ1-6
CASSLGAASSYNSPLHF,TRBV28,TRBJ1-6
CASSLRVETQYF,TRBV12-3/TRBV12-4,TRBJ2-5
CASSFGAAADTQYF,TRBV27,TRBJ2-3
CASSSALAGSHGEQYF,TRBV13,TRBJ2-7